Listed below are T cell receptor beta chains from one sample, sequenced in a study of blood T cell repertoires in COVID-19. Profiled with immunoSEQ multiplex PCR; TCRdb holds only in-frame clones, not every one. The table includes over 120,000 clones, 80% to 85% detected once. The sequenced material came from peripheral blood. These receptors were taken from a woman aged 60-70 years with acute or convalescent COVID-19. Both conserved end residues are trimmed from each CDR3. Each record gives: V gene, J gene, CDR3 protein.

V gene: TRBV5-8; J gene: TRBJ2-5; CDR3 protein: ASSFGGFEYETQY
V gene: TRBV5-8; J gene: TRBJ1-1; CDR3 protein: ASSLAGGRTEAF
V gene: TRBV19; J gene: TRBJ2-7; CDR3 protein: ASSRGQGAREQY
V gene: TRBV3-1/TRBV3-2; J gene: TRBJ1-2; CDR3 protein: ASSQAEGASGYT
V gene: TRBV2; J gene: TRBJ2-7; CDR3 protein: AISGRPYEQY
V gene: TRBV28; J gene: TRBJ2-2; CDR3 protein: ASRGRPNTGELF
V gene: TRBV5-4; J gene: TRBJ2-7; CDR3 protein: ASSLGTSGSYEQY
V gene: TRBV24-1; J gene: TRBJ2-4; CDR3 protein: ATKDRDGEGVRNIQY
V gene: TRBV19; J gene: TRBJ2-7; CDR3 protein: ASRKTPGQGLYEQY
V gene: TRBV6-1; J gene: TRBJ1-4; CDR3 protein: ASSERGSHNEKLF
V gene: TRBV5-1; J gene: TRBJ1-1; CDR3 protein: ASSSDRAKAF
V gene: TRBV3-1/TRBV3-2; J gene: TRBJ2-7; CDR3 protein: ASSQEPGAASGH
V gene: TRBV28; J gene: TRBJ1-5; CDR3 protein: ASSLGPFLPQH
V gene: TRBV5-8; J gene: TRBJ1-1; CDR3 protein: ASSSQGADTEAF
V gene: TRBV5-1; J gene: TRBJ2-2; CDR3 protein: ASGPDRDTGELF
V gene: TRBV4-1; J gene: TRBJ2-7; CDR3 protein: ASSQDQRSSYEQY
V gene: TRBV7-9; J gene: TRBJ2-5; CDR3 protein: ASSLAGGPGETQY
V gene: TRBV9; J gene: TRBJ2-7; CDR3 protein: ASSVAAGGMTYEQY
V gene: TRBV15; J gene: TRBJ2-1; CDR3 protein: ATSRVGDRGTNEQF
V gene: TRBV28; J gene: TRBJ1-2; CDR3 protein: ASSLGTHRGYT
V gene: TRBV19; J gene: TRBJ2-3; CDR3 protein: ASRGTGWVPTQY
V gene: TRBV19; J gene: TRBJ2-5; CDR3 protein: ASSSGAGGGKETQY
V gene: TRBV11-3; J gene: TRBJ2-7; CDR3 protein: ASSLDFPEQY
V gene: TRBV28; J gene: TRBJ2-1; CDR3 protein: ASSSAGTSDNNEQF